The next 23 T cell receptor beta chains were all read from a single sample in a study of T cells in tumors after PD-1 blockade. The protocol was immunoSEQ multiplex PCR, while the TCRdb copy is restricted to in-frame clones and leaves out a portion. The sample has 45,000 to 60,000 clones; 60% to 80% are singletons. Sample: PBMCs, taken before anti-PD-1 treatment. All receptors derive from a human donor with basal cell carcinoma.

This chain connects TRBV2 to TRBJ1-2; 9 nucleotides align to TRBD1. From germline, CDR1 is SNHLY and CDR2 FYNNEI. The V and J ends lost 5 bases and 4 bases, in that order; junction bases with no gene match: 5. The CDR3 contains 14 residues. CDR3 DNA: TGTGCCAGCAGTCCGGGACAGGGAAGCTATGGCTACACCTTC. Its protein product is CASSPGQGSYGYTF.

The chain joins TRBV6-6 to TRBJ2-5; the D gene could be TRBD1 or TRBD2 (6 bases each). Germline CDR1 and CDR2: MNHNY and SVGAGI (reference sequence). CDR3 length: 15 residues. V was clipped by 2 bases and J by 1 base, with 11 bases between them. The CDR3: CASSYGGRPQETQYF. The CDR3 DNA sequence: TGTGCCAGCAGTTACGGGGGGCGACCCCAAGAGACCCAGTACTTC.

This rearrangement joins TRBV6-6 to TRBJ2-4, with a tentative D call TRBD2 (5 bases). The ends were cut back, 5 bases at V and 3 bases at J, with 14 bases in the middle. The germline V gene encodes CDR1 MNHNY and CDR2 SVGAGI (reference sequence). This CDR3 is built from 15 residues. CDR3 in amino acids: CASSAVGVGKNIQYF. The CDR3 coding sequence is TGTGCCAGCAGTGCGGTCGGGGTTGGCAAAAACATTCAGTACTTC.

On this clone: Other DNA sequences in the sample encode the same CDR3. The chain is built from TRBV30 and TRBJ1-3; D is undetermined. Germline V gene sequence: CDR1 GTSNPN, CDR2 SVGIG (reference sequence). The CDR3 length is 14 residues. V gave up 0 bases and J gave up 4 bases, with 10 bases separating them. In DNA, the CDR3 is TGTGCCTGGAGTGTACGTGTACCCGGAAACACCATATATTTT. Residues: CAWSVRVPGNTIYF.

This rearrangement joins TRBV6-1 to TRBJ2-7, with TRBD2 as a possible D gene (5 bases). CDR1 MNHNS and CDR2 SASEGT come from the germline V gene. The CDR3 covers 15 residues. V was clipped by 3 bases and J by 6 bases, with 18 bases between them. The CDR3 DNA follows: TGTGCCAGCAGTGAGGCCGGGCCCACGGGGTCCGAGCAGTACTTC. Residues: CASSEAGPTGSEQYF.

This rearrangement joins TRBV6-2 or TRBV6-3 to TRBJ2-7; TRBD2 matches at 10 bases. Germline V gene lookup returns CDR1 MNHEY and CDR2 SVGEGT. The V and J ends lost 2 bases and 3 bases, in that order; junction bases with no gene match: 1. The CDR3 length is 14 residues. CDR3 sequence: CASSYRTSGYEQYF. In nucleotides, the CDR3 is TGTGCCAGCAGTTACAGGACTAGCGGCTACGAGCAGTACTTC.

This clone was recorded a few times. In nucleotides, the CDR3 is TGTGCCAGCAGTCGAGAAAACCGTAACACTGAAGCTTTCTTT. As protein: CASSRENRNTEAFF. The V call is TRBV6-5, the J call TRBJ1-1, with no clear D. Germline V gene data show CDR1 as MNHEY and CDR2 as SVGAGI. This CDR3 is 14 amino acids long. Trimming pared 5 bases from V and 2 bases from J, leaving 12 bases between.

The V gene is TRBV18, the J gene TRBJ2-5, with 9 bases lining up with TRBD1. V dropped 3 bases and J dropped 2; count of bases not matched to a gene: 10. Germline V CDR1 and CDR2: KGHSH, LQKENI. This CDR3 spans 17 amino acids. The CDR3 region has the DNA TGTGCCAGCTCACCCTCTAAACGTGACAGGGGGCAAGAGACCCAGTACTTC. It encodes CASSPSKRDRGQETQYF.

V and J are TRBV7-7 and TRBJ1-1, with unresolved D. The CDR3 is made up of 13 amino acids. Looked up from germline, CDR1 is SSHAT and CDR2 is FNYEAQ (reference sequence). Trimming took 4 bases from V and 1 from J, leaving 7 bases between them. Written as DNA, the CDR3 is TGTGCCAGCAGCTCGAGGGAGAACACTGAAGCTTTCTTT. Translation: CASSSRENTEAFF.

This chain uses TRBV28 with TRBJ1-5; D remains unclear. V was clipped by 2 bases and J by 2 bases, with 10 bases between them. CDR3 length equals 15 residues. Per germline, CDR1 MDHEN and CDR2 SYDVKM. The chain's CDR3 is CASSLRPGGNQPQHF. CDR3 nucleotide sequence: TGTGCCAGCAGTTTAAGGCCTGGGGGCAATCAGCCCCAGCATTTT.

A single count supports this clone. The CDR3 nucleotides read TGTGCCAGCGGCGTAGACAGGGGTAATCAGCCCCAGCATTTT. This codes for CASGVDRGNQPQHF. The chain links TRBV2 to TRBJ1-5; the match to TRBD1 covers 8 bases. Germline trimming cut 8 bases from V and 4 bases from J; bases unmatched to any gene: 7. The CDR3 is 14 residues long. CDR1 is SNHLY, CDR2 FYNNEI, per germline.

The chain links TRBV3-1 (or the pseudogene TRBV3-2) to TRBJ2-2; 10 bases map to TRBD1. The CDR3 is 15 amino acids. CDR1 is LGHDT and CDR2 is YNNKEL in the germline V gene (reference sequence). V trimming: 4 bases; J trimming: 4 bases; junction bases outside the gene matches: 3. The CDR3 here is CASSPRDRGTGELFF. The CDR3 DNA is TGTGCCAGCAGCCCCCGGGACAGGGGCACCGGGGAGCTGTTTTTT.

In nucleotides, the CDR3 is TGCAGCGTTTACAGGCCCGGGGCCAACGTCCTGACTTTC. Translated: CSVYRPGANVLTF. The genes are TRBV29-1 and TRBJ2-6, with D possibly matching TRBD1 (5 bases). V was trimmed by 5 bases and J by 4 bases, leaving 9 bases between them. Germline V gene lookup returns CDR1 SQVTM and CDR2 ANQGSEA. The CDR3 consists of 13 residues. The full variable domain, rest sourced from reference TRBV29-1 and TRBJ2-6, is SAVISQKPSRDICQRGTSLTIQCQVDSQVTMMFWYRQQPGQSLTLIATANQGSEATYESGFVIDKFPISRPNLTFSTLTVSNMSPEDSSIYLCSVYRPGANVLTFGAGSRLTVL.

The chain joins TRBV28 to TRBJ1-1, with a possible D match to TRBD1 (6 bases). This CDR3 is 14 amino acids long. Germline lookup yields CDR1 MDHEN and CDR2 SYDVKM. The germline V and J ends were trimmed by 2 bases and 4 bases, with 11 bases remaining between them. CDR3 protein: CASSLGGQPTEAFF. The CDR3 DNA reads TGTGCCAGCAGTTTAGGGGGACAACCCACTGAAGCTTTCTTT.

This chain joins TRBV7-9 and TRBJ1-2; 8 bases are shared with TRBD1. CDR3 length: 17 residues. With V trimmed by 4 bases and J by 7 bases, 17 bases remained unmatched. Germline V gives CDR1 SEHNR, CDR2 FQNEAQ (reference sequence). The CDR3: CASSSTWTGTSVRGYTF. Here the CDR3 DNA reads TGTGCCAGCAGCTCGACCTGGACAGGGACGTCCGTCCGTGGCTACACCTTC. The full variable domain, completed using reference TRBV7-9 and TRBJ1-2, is DTGVSQNPRHKITKRGQNVTFRCDPISEHNRLYWYRQTLGQGPEFLTYFQNEAQLEKSRLLSDRFSAERPKGSFSTLEIQRTEQGDSAMYLCASSSTWTGTSVRGYTFGSGTRLTVV.

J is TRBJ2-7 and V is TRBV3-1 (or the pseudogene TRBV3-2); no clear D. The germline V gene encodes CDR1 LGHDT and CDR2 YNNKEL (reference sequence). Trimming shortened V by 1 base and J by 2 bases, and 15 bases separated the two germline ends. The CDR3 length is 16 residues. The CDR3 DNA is TGTGCCAGCAGCCAAGGTGTACCCCAGGTACCCTACGAGCAGTACTTC. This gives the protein CASSQGVPQVPYEQYF.

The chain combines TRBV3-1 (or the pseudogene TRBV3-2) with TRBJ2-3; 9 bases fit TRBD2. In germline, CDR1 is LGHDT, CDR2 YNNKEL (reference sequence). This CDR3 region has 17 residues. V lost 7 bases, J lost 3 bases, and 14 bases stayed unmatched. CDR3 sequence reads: CASNQKLAGLGTDTQYF. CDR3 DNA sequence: TGTGCCAGCAACCAGAAGCTAGCGGGATTGGGGACAGATACGCAGTATTTT.

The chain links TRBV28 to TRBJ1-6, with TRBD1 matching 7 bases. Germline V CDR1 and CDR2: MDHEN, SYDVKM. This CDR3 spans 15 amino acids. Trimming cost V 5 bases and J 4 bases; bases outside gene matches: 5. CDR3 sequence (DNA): TGTGCCAGCAGTCCCCCGGGACAGTATAATTCACCCCTCCACTTT. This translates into CASSPPGQYNSPLHF.

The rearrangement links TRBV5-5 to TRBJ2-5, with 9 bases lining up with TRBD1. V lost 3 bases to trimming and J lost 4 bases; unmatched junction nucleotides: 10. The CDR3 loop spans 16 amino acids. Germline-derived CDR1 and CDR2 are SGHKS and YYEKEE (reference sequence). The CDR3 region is CASSSSTGGGRETQYF. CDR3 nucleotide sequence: TGTGCCAGCAGCTCGTCGACAGGGGGAGGGAGAGAGACCCAGTACTTC.

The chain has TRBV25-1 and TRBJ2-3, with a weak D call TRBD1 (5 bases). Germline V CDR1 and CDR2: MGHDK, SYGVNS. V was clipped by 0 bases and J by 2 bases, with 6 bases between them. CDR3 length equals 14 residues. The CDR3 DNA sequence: TGTGCCAGCAGTGAATATGGACACACAGATACGCAGTATTTT. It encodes CASSEYGHTDTQYF.

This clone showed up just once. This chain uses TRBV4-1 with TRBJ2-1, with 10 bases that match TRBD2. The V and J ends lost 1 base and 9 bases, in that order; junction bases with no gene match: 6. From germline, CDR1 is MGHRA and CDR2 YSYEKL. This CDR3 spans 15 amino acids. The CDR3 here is CASSQVLAGDGEQFF. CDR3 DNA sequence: TGCGCCAGCAGCCAAGTTCTAGCGGGGGACGGTGAGCAGTTCTTC.

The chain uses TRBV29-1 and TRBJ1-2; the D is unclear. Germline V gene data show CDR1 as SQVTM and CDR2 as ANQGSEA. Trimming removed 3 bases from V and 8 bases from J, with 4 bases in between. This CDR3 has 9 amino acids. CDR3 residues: CSVESGYTF. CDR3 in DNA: TGCAGCGTTGAGTCCGGCTACACCTTC.

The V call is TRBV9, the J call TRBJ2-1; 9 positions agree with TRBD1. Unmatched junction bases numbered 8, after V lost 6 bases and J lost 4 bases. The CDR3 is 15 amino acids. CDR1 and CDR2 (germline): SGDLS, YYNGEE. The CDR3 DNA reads TGTGCCAGCACCAATGACAGGGGGGATTACAATGAGCAGTTCTTC. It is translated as CASTNDRGDYNEQFF.